A single sample gave rise to the 17 T cell receptor beta chains below, sequenced in a study of CD8+ T cells in alopecia areata. RNA, once extracted, was reverse transcribed into cDNA for use as the sequencing template. The data were produced by immunoSEQ multiplex PCR, yet TCRdb's version contains in-frame clones alone and is incomplete. Of 110,000 to 150,000 clones in the sample, roughly 64% were seen once. Source: CD4+ T cells sorted from blood, taken at week 0. These TCRs come from a human donor with alopecia areata.

The chain employs TRBV6-5 and TRBJ2-3; D is perhaps TRBD1 or TRBD2 (6 bases each). Germline-derived CDR1 and CDR2 are MNHEY and SVGAGI. The CDR3 loop spans 14 amino acids. The V end lost 2 bases, the J end lost 9 bases, and 15 bases lay between the germline ends. CDR3 residues: CASSYLGGGGTQYF. CDR3 in DNA: TGTGCCAGCAGTTACCTAGGCGGAGGGGGAACGCAGTATTTT.

This rearrangement joins TRBV11-3 to TRBJ1-1; D call uncertain. Deletions cut 0 bases from V and 2 bases from J, with 7 bases between. This CDR3 spans 14 amino acids. The germline CDR1 and CDR2 sequences are SGHNT and YENEEA. This CDR3 is CASSLDVDNTEAFF. The CDR3 DNA reads TGTGCCAGCAGCTTAGATGTGGACAACACTGAAGCTTTCTTT.

The chain has TRBV7-2 and TRBJ1-1; D is perhaps TRBD1 (6 bases). V lost 3 bases and J lost 7, with 12 bases in between. Per germline, CDR1 SGHTA and CDR2 FQGNSA. The CDR3 loop spans 13 amino acids. CDR3 sequence (DNA): TGTGCCAGCAGCTTGAGGGGGGCGGATGAAGCTTTCTTT. Residues: CASSLRGADEAFF. Combining the CDR3 with reference TRBV7-2 and TRBJ1-1 gives the whole variable domain GAGVSQSPSNKVTEKGKDVELRCDPISGHTALYWYRQSLGQGLEFLIYFQGNSAPDKSGLPSDRFSAERTGGSVSTLTIQRTQQEDSAVYLCASSLRGADEAFFGQGTRLTVV.

The chain is built from TRBV30 and TRBJ2-3, with 7 bases identical to TRBD1. The V segment lost 2 bases and the J segment 1 base; nucleotides outside the gene matches: 9. Per the germline V gene, CDR1 is GTSNPN and CDR2 is SVGIG (reference sequence). CDR3 length: 16 residues. DNA for the CDR3: TGTGCCTGGAGTAGGCTAGAGGGGGCAGGCACAGATACGCAGTATTTT. Its translation: CAWSRLEGAGTDTQYF. Complete variable domain (other parts from reference TRBV30 and TRBJ2-3): SQTIHQWPATLVQPVGSPLSLECTVEGTSNPNLYWYRQAAGRGLQLLFYSVGIGQISSEVPQNLSASRPQDRQFILSSKKLLLSDSGFYLCAWSRLEGAGTDTQYFGPGTRLTVL.

In its sample, this clone was seen a few times. For the CDR3, the DNA is TGCAGCGTTGAGCGGGACAGGGGACACAATGAGCAGTTCTTC. It encodes CSVERDRGHNEQFF. The J gene is TRBJ2-1, the V gene TRBV29-1; 10 bases are shared with TRBD1. The CDR3 consists of 14 residues. V lost 3 bases and J lost 5; bases outside the gene matches: 4. The germline CDR1 and CDR2 sequences are SQVTM and ANQGSEA.

The rearrangement joins TRBV5-6 to TRBJ2-4, with 7 positions matching TRBD2. Germline lookup yields CDR1 SGHDT and CDR2 YYEEEE. V lost 1 base to trimming and J lost 0 bases; unmatched junction nucleotides: 7. There are 17 residues in the CDR3. CDR3 DNA sequence: TGTGCCAGCAGCTTGTTGCGGGGGTCACTAGCCAAAAACATTCAGTACTTC. Protein sequence: CASSLLRGSLAKNIQYF.

This clone has just one count. The genes are TRBV25-1 and TRBJ2-1; 8 bases match TRBD1. CDR1 and CDR2 (germline): MGHDK, SYGVNS. The CDR3 totals 16 residues. V dropped 2 bases and J dropped 4; count of bases not matched to a gene: 7. This chain's CDR3 is CASSERGTGDYNEQFF. The DNA for the CDR3 is TGTGCCAGCAGTGAACGCGGGACAGGAGATTACAATGAGCAGTTCTTC.

This rearrangement joins TRBV4-2 to TRBJ1-4; possible D gene TRBD1, 5 bases. The germline V and J ends were trimmed by 0 bases and 7 bases, with 15 bases remaining between them. The V gene's germline CDR1 is LGHNA and CDR2 YNFKEQ. The CDR3 length is 16 residues. CDR3 DNA: TGTGCCAGCAGCCAAGAAAGGGCCCCCCAGGGTGAAAAACTGTTTTTT. Translating gives CASSQERAPQGEKLFF.

This sequence joins TRBV11-3 and TRBJ2-1, with D perhaps TRBD2 (6 bases). Trimming cost V 4 bases and J 1 base, with 11 bases left between them. This CDR3 has 15 residues. The germline CDR1 and CDR2 sequences are SGHNT and YENEEA. CDR3 coding DNA: TGTGCCAGCAGCTATAGCGGTCTTTCCTACAATGAGCAGTTCTTC. Amino acid sequence: CASSYSGLSYNEQFF.

This clone appeared a few times. V and J are TRBV5-6 and TRBJ2-7, with D uncertain. The length of the CDR3 is 15 residues. V gave up 0 bases and J gave up 9 bases, with 19 bases separating them. The germline V gene encodes CDR1 SGHDT and CDR2 YYEEEE. The CDR3 reads CASSLGGVLTRLQYF. For the CDR3, the DNA is TGTGCCAGCAGCTTGGGCGGAGTCCTGACGAGGTTGCAGTACTTC.

This clone was seen a handful of times. The chain recombines TRBV30 with TRBJ2-1; D is uncertain. Looked up from germline, CDR1 is GTSNPN and CDR2 is SVGIG (reference sequence). This CDR3 is 12 amino acids long. Deletions cut 0 bases from V and 10 bases from J, with 10 bases between. The CDR3 nucleotides read TGTGCCTGGAGTGTACTTGGGGTGGAGCAGTTCTTC. It yields the protein CAWSVLGVEQFF.

This chain joins TRBV7-2 and TRBJ2-3; D gene unclear. The germline CDR1 and CDR2 sequences are SGHTA and FQGNSA. With 6 bases removed from V and 0 bases from J, the gap between germline ends came to 10 bases. This CDR3 has 14 amino acids. CDR3 sequence reads: CASSWDSSTDTQYF. CDR3 bases: TGTGCCAGCAGTTGGGATAGTAGCACAGATACGCAGTATTTT.

V gene TRBV29-1 combines with J gene TRBJ2-5, with D hard to call. The germline V and J ends were trimmed by 1 base and 1 base, with 7 bases remaining between them. Germline CDR1 is SQVTM and CDR2 is ANQGSEA. The CDR3 is 13 residues long. In nucleotides, the CDR3 is TGCAGCGTTGAAGGACCGCCCCAAGAGACCCAGTACTTC. Translated, it gives CSVEGPPQETQYF.

The CDR3 DNA follows: TGTGCCAGTAAGGTAGCGGGGGGCCCTGCCTACAATGAGCAGTTCTTC. It translates to CASKVAGGPAYNEQFF. The chain uses TRBV19 and TRBJ2-1; 10 nucleotides line up with TRBD2. Looked up from germline, CDR1 is LNHDA and CDR2 is SQIVND (reference sequence). V was clipped by 7 bases and J by 2 bases; unmatched bases: 8. The length of the CDR3 is 16 residues.

V and J are TRBV29-1 and TRBJ1-2, with a possible D match to TRBD1 (5 bases). Trimming took off 6 bases at V and 6 bases at J, with 23 bases between the two ends. This CDR3 contains 15 residues. CDR1 and CDR2 (germline): SQVTM, ANQGSEA. CDR3 region: CSVIGGSGTANGYTF. The CDR3 coding sequence is TGCAGCGTCATCGGTGGGTCCGGGACGGCAAATGGCTACACCTTC.

The J gene is TRBJ2-1, the V gene TRBV5-1; the match to TRBD2 covers 11 bases. V lost 0 bases and J lost 4; bases outside the gene matches: 3. This CDR3 is 16 amino acids long. The germline gives CDR1 SGHRS, CDR2 YFSETQ. Here the CDR3 reads CASSLVASGGYNEQFF. The CDR3 DNA reads TGCGCCAGCAGCTTGGTGGCTAGCGGGGGGTACAATGAGCAGTTCTTC.

As to this clone: This specimen includes other DNA sequences encoding the same CDR3. The rearrangement uses TRBV5-1 and TRBJ2-5, with TRBD1 matching 9 bases. Germline values: CDR1 SGHRS, CDR2 YFSETQ. After removal of 4 bases from V and 4 bases from J, the junction contained 5 bases not matched to a gene. The CDR3 consists of 14 residues. CDR3 DNA sequence: TGCGCCAGCAGCCCGGGACAGGGCGGAGAGACCCAGTACTTC. This translates into CASSPGQGGETQYF.